Below are 2 T cell receptor beta chains sequenced from a single sample in a study of blood T cell repertoires in COVID-19. Here immunoSEQ multiplex PCR was the method, and the copy in TCRdb shows in-frame clones only, minus some. The sample records approximately 280,000 clones, approximately 91% being singletons. The specimen sequenced was peripheral blood. These TCRs come from a man younger than 30 with active or convalescent COVID-19.

V usage is TRBV18 and J usage is TRBJ2-7; D possibly corresponds to TRBD2 (7 bases). The CDR3 consists of 14 residues. Germline V gene sequence: CDR1 KGHSH, CDR2 LQKENI. With 5 bases removed from V and 2 bases from J, the gap between germline ends came to 13 bases. The CDR3 bases are TGTGCCAGCTCAGACGCGGGGGCAACCTACGAGCAGTACTTC. Translation: CASSDAGATYEQYF.

The chain carries TRBV18 and TRBJ1-3, with a tentative D call TRBD1 (6 bases). There are 17 residues in the CDR3. The V gene's germline CDR1 is KGHSH and CDR2 LQKENI. Deletions cut 2 bases from V and 0 bases from J, with 14 bases between. For the CDR3, the DNA is TGTGCCAGCTCACCAGGGACAAGGACCTCCTCTGGAAACACCATATATTTT. Translation: CASSPGTRTSSGNTIYF.